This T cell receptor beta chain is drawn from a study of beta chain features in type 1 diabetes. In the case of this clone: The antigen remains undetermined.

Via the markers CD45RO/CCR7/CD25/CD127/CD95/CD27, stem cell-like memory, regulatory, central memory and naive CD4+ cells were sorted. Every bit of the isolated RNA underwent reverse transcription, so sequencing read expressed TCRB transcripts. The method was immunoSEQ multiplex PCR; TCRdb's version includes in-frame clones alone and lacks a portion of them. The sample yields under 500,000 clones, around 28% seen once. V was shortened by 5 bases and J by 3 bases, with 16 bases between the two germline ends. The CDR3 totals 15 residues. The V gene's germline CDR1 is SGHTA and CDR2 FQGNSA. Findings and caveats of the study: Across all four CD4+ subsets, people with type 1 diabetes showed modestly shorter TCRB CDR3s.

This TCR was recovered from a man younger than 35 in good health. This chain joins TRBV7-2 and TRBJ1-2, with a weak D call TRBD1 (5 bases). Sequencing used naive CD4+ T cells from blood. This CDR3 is CASSIPPGLDYGYTF. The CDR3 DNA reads TGTGCCAGCAGCATCCCTCCAGGGCTCGACTATGGCTACACCTTC. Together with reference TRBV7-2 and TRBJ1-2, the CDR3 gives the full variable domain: GAGVSQSPSNKVTEKGKDVELRCDPISGHTALYWYRQSLGQGLEFLIYFQGNSAPDKSGLPSDRFSAERTGGSVSTLTIQRTQQEDSAVYLCASSIPPGLDYGYTFGSGTRLTVV.